The 26 T cell receptor beta chains below come from one sample, sequenced in a study of a mutant IDH1 vaccine in newly diagnosed glioma. Their cognate antigens are unknown. Some clones are missing from TCRdb's copy, which holds only in-frame ones; the method was immunoSEQ multiplex PCR. In the table there are fewer than 45,000 clones, 65% to 90% of which are singletons. As for time point: week 47, end of study. With topical imiquimod, each dose of the vaccine consisted of 300 ug of mutant IDH1 20-mer peptide. The material sequenced was PBMCs, taken from a glioma patient whose treatment included an IDH1 peptide vaccine. Receptors were obtained from a man aged 18 to 30 with glioma. Some clones in this sample may be carry-over from other donors' samples.

The chain recombines TRBV2 with TRBJ2-3, with D possibly being TRBD1 or TRBD2 (5 bases each). Germline values: CDR1 SNHLY, CDR2 FYNNEI. V lost 5 bases and J 1 base, leaving 16 bases between the germline ends. The length of the CDR3 is 16 residues. The CDR3 spells CASSLQDPRGTDTQYF. In DNA form, the CDR3 reads TGTGCCAGCAGTTTACAGGATCCGAGGGGCACAGATACGCAGTATTTT.

The V call is TRBV28, the J call TRBJ1-3; the D is unclear. The CDR3 consists of 14 residues. Germline-derived CDR1 and CDR2 are MDHEN and SYDVKM. Trimming pared 6 bases from V and 2 bases from J, leaving 11 bases between. CDR3 bases: TGTGCCAGCAGCCACAGAGGGACTGGAAACACCATATATTTT. Protein product: CASSHRGTGNTIYF.

In its sample, this clone is medium-sized. The chain carries TRBV7-9 and TRBJ2-5; maybe TRBD2 (6 bases). The V gene lost 0 bases and the J gene lost 2 bases, with 7 bases spanning the gap. This CDR3 comprises 14 residues. Germline V gives CDR1 SEHNR, CDR2 FQNEAQ (reference sequence). The CDR3 spells CASSLAAGQETQYF. CDR3 DNA: TGTGCCAGCAGCTTAGCGGCGGGGCAAGAGACCCAGTACTTC.

The chain links TRBV15 to TRBJ1-5, with no clear D. Germline CDR1 is LNHNV and CDR2 is YYDKDF (reference sequence). Trimming shortened V by 5 bases and J by 0 bases, and 11 bases separated the two germline ends. CDR3 length: 15 amino acids. The CDR3 loop is CATSSGRYSNQPQHF. The CDR3 coding sequence is TGTGCCACCAGCTCCGGCAGGTATAGCAATCAGCCCCAGCATTTT.

V usage is TRBV6-6 and J usage is TRBJ2-7; 9 bases align to TRBD1. This CDR3 has 16 amino acids. V shed 2 bases and J 1 base; nucleotides not matched to a gene: 6. Germline CDR1 MNHNY, CDR2 SVGAGI (reference sequence). DNA of the CDR3: TGTGCCAGCAGTTACGGTTTCGGACAGGGGTCCTACGAGCAGTACTTC. As protein: CASSYGFGQGSYEQYF.

The sample holds a few counts of this clone. The chain has TRBV10-3 and TRBJ1-5; maybe TRBD1 (6 bases). The V gene's germline CDR1 is ENHRY and CDR2 SYGVKD. This CDR3 contains 14 residues. V dropped 6 bases and J dropped 4 bases, with 13 bases sitting between them. CDR3 in amino acids: CAISDRLPNQPQHF. CDR3 in DNA: TGTGCCATCAGCGACAGGTTACCTAATCAGCCCCAGCATTTT.

The V call is TRBV19, the J call TRBJ1-3; 11 nucleotides line up with TRBD1. The CDR3 totals 16 residues. The V and J ends lost 6 bases and 0 bases, in that order; junction bases with no gene match: 4. Germline loops: CDR1 LNHDA, CDR2 SQIVND (reference sequence). The CDR3 coding sequence is TGTGCCAGTAGAGGACAGGGGGCCTCCTCTGGAAACACCATATATTTT. It codes for CASRGQGASSGNTIYF.

V is TRBV11-2 and J is TRBJ1-5; D gene unclear. CDR3 length: 15 residues. V lost 0 bases and J 6 bases, leaving 12 bases between the germline ends. From germline, CDR1 is SGHAT and CDR2 FQNNGV. The CDR3 DNA reads as TGTGCCAGCAGCTTAGAGGGGTCAAGGAGTCAGCCCCAGCATTTT. It specifies CASSLEGSRSQPQHF.

The chain has TRBV7-2 and TRBJ1-3; tentatively, D is TRBD1 (6 bases). The germline V gene encodes CDR1 SGHTA and CDR2 FQGNSA. Trimming took off 4 bases at V and 0 bases at J, with 13 bases between the two ends. This CDR3 is built from 16 residues. The CDR3 nucleotides read TGTGCCAGCAGCTCGGACAGTGTTTACTCTGGAAACACCATATATTTT. It specifies CASSSDSVYSGNTIYF.

This chain uses TRBV5-8 with TRBJ1-1, with D maybe TRBD1 (6 bases). V was pared by 1 base and J by 8 bases, with 15 bases between. This CDR3 contains 14 residues. From germline, CDR1 is SGHTS and CDR2 YDEGEE. CDR3 coding DNA: TGTGCCAGCAGCTTGCAAAGGGACACTAGGGAAGCTTTCTTT. It specifies CASSLQRDTREAFF.

The chain employs TRBV7-8 and TRBJ2-7; D assignment may be TRBD1 or TRBD2 (5 bases each). Trimming left V 3 bases short and J 5 bases short, with 8 bases between. Germline loops: CDR1 SGHVS, CDR2 FQNEAQ. The CDR3 spans 12 residues. Here the CDR3 DNA reads TGTGCCAGCAGCTTCGGGGCTGACGAGCAGTACTTC. Amino acids: CASSFGADEQYF.

V usage is TRBV6-5 and J usage is TRBJ1-1; D gene ambiguous. This CDR3 comprises 13 residues. V was shortened by 11 bases and J by 5 bases, with 18 bases between the two germline ends. CDR1 is MNHEY and CDR2 is SVGAGI in the germline V gene. The CDR3 is CASSVRSDTEAFF. The CDR3 DNA reads as TGTGCCTCCTCGGTCAGGAGCGATACTGAAGCTTTCTTT.

This clone was observed a few times. The chain couples TRBV29-1 to TRBJ1-1; TRBD1 matches 7 bases. The CDR3 contains 12 residues. Germline loops: CDR1 SQVTM, CDR2 ANQGSEA. V shed 5 bases and J 7 bases; nucleotides not matched to a gene: 7. The CDR3 DNA is TGCAGCGTTCAACAGGGGAGGAATGAAGCTTTCTTT. Encoded protein: CSVQQGRNEAFF.

This clone has just a few counts. The chain is built from TRBV9 and TRBJ1-3; 7 bases fit TRBD1. Germline CDR1 and CDR2: SGDLS and YYNGEE. The V segment lost 3 bases and the J segment 4 bases; nucleotides outside the gene matches: 4. CDR3 length: 14 amino acids. CDR3 sequence reads: CASSAGTAGNTIYF. CDR3 DNA sequence: TGTGCCAGCAGCGCCGGGACAGCCGGAAACACCATATATTTT. Full variable domain (outside the CDR3, taken from reference TRBV9 and TRBJ1-3): DSGVTQTPKHLITATGQRVTLRCSPRSGDLSVYWYQQSLDQGLQFLIQYYNGEERAKGNILERFSAQQFPDLHSELNLSSLELGDSALYFCASSAGTAGNTIYFGEGSWLTVV.

With respect to this clone: A much larger clone differs from this one at a single base, so this may be a read error. The V call is TRBV6-4, the J call TRBJ1-1, with D possibly TRBD1 on 5 matching bases. Germline CDR1 MRHNA, CDR2 SNTAGT. V dropped 2 bases and J dropped 1 base, with 5 bases sitting between them. The CDR3 sequence is 13 residues long. This chain's CDR3 is CASSDRGNTEAFF. The CDR3 nucleotides read TGTGCCAGCAGTGACAGGGGGAACACTGAAGCTTTCTTT.

This sequence joins TRBV9 and TRBJ1-2; weak D call: TRBD1 (6 bases). The CDR3 runs to 14 residues. Germline loops: CDR1 SGDLS, CDR2 YYNGEE. The V end was cut by 4 bases, the J end by 2 bases, with 12 bases between. The CDR3 bases are TGTGCCAGCAGCACTATCGGACAGAACTATGGCTACACCTTC. Amino acids: CASSTIGQNYGYTF.

J is TRBJ1-2 and V is TRBV7-6, with D perhaps TRBD1 (5 bases). The CDR3 runs to 15 residues. CDR1 and CDR2 (germline): SGHVS, FNYEAQ. The V and J ends lost 0 bases and 8 bases respectively, with 16 bases between them. The DNA of the CDR3 is TGTGCCAGCAGCTTAGCCTTAGGAGGGGAAGAGGGCTACACCTTC. This sequence encodes CASSLALGGEEGYTF.

The V gene is TRBV14, the J gene TRBJ2-6, with a tentative D call TRBD1 (6 bases). Trimming left V 6 bases short and J 0 bases short, with 12 bases between. The CDR3 is made up of 16 amino acids. Germline values: CDR1 SGHDN, CDR2 FVKESK. The CDR3 DNA reads TGTGCCAGCAGTACCAGGGGCGTCTCTGGGGCCAACGTCCTGACTTTC. Its protein product is CASSTRGVSGANVLTF.

The V call is TRBV11-3, the J call TRBJ1-1; D is possibly TRBD1 (6 bases). The CDR3 contains 14 residues. Germline CDR1 SGHNT, CDR2 YENEEA. V was shortened by 5 bases and J by 1 base, with 11 bases between the two germline ends. CDR3 bases: TGTGCCAGCAGCAAACGGGGACAGAACACTGAAGCTTTCTTT. Translated: CASSKRGQNTEAFF.

This clone was recorded a few times. The rearrangement joins TRBV2 to TRBJ1-4; D uncertain. The CDR3 has 11 residues. V gave up 6 bases and J gave up 4 bases, with 3 bases separating them. Germline CDR1 is SNHLY and CDR2 is FYNNEI. CDR3 sequence: CASRVNEKLFF. DNA for the CDR3: TGTGCCAGCAGGGTTAATGAAAAACTGTTTTTT.

The rearrangement links TRBV6-5 to TRBJ2-4; D might be TRBD1 (6 bases). Germline lookup yields CDR1 MNHEY and CDR2 SVGAGI. The ends were cut back, 0 bases at V and 3 bases at J, with 12 bases in the middle. This CDR3 spans 16 amino acids. The DNA for the CDR3 is TGTGCCAGCAGTTACTCGGGGGCGCCCGGCAAAAACATTCAGTACTTC. It translates to CASSYSGAPGKNIQYF.

This clone was recorded only once. The rearrangement links TRBV30 to TRBJ1-2; D remains ambiguous. CDR1 and CDR2 from the germline V gene are GTSNPN and SVGIG (reference sequence). The CDR3 loop spans 11 amino acids. V shed 3 bases and J shed 5 bases, with 7 bases lying between them. The CDR3 loop reads CAWSRGYGYTF. CDR3 in DNA: TGTGCCTGGAGCCGGGGATATGGCTACACCTTC.

This chain connects TRBV7-8 to TRBJ2-1; weak D call: TRBD1 (6 bases). Deletions cut 3 bases from V and 0 bases from J, with 15 bases between. The CDR3 is made up of 17 amino acids. Germline CDR1 SGHVS, CDR2 FQNEAQ. As DNA, the CDR3 is TGTGCCAGCAGCTTGGGGGCCTTGTTAAGCTCCTACAATGAGCAGTTCTTC. It encodes CASSLGALLSSYNEQFF.

The chain uses TRBV18 and TRBJ2-7; 8 positions match TRBD1. The CDR3 length is 15 residues. Per the germline V gene, CDR1 is KGHSH and CDR2 is LQKENI. Trimming took 2 bases from V and 2 from J; bases not matched to a gene: 5. The CDR3 DNA is TGTGCCAGCTCACCATCGGGACAGGCCGCCTACGAGCAGTACTTC. This gives the protein CASSPSGQAAYEQYF. The full variable domain, its missing parts supplied by reference TRBV18 and TRBJ2-7, is NAGVMQNPRHLVRRRGQEARLRCSPMKGHSHVYWYRQLPEEGLKFMVYLQKENIIDESGMPKERFSAEFPKEGPSILRIQQVVRGDSAAYFCASSPSGQAAYEQYFGPGTRLTVT.

The chain links TRBV19 to TRBJ1-2, with 12 bases aligning to TRBD1. Germline CDR1 reads LNHDA; CDR2 reads SQIVND (reference sequence). The CDR3 spans 18 residues. The junction had 11 bases not matched to a gene; V was cut back by 4 bases and J by 2 bases. The CDR3 reads CASSTTGTGGPRNYGYTF. DNA of the CDR3: TGTGCCAGTAGTACTACCGGGACAGGGGGCCCCAGGAACTATGGCTACACCTTC.

V is TRBV27 and J is TRBJ1-5, with 10 positions matching TRBD1. V lost 3 bases to trimming and J lost 6 bases; unmatched junction nucleotides: 2. The V gene's germline CDR1 is MNHEY and CDR2 SMNVEV (reference sequence). This CDR3 is 14 amino acids long. CDR3 coding DNA: TGTGCCAGCAGTTTGGGGGACAGGGGTCAGCCCCAGCATTTT. It encodes CASSLGDRGQPQHF.